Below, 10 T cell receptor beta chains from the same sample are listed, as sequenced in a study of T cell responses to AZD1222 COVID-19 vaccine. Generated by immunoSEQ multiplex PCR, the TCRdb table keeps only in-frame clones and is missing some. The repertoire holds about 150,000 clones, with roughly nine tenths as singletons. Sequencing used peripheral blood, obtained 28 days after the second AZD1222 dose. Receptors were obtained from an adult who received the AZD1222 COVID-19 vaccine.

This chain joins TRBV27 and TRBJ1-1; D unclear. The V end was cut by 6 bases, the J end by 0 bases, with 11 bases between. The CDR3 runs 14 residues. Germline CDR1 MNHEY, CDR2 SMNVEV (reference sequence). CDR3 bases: TGTGCCAGCAGCCAGGACGTCATGAACACTGAAGCTTTCTTT. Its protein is CASSQDVMNTEAFF.

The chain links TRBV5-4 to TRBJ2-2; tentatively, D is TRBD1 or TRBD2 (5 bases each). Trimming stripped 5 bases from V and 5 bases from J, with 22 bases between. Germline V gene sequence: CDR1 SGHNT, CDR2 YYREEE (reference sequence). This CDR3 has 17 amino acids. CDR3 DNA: TGTGCCAGCAGTCGTGCCGGGACCCCCGGGCGGACCGGGGAGCTGTTTTTT. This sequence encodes CASSRAGTPGRTGELFF.

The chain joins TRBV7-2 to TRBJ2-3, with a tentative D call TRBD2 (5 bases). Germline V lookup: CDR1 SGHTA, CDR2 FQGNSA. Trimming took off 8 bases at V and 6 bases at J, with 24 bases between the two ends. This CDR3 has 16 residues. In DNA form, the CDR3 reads TGTGCCAGCTGGTCCGCGTCTAGCCATAAGTGGGATACGCAGTATTTT. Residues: CASWSASSHKWDTQYF.

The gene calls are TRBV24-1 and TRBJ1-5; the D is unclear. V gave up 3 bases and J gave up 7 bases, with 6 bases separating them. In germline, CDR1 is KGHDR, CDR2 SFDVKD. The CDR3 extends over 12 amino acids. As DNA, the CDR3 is TGTGCCACCAGTGATGTGGGGCAGCCCCAGCATTTT. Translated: CATSDVGQPQHF.

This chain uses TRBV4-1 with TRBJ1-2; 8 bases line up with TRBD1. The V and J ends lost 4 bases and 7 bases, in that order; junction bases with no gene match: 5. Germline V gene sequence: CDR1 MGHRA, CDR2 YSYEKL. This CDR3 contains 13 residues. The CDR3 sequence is CASSPRTGFGYTF. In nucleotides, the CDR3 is TGCGCCAGCAGCCCCAGGACAGGGTTTGGCTACACCTTC.

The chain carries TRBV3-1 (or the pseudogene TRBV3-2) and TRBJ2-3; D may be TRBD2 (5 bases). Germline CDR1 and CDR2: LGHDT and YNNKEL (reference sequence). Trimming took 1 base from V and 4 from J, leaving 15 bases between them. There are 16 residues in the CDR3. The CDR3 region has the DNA TGTGCCAGCAGCCAAGCGGCTAGCCCCTGGTCAGATACGCAGTATTTT. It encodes CASSQAASPWSDTQYF.

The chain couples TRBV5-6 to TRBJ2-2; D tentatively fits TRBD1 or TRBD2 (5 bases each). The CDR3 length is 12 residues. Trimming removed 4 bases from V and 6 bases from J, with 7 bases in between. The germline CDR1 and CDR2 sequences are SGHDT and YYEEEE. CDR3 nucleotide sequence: TGTGCCAGCAGCCCGGGACCCGGGGAGCTGTTTTTT. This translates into CASSPGPGELFF.

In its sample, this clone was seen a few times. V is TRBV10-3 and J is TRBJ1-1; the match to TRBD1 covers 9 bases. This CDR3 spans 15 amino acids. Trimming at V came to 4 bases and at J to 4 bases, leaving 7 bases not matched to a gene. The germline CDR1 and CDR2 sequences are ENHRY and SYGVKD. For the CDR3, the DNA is TGTGCCATCAGTGTGCACAGGGGGCCGAGCACTGAAGCTTTCTTT. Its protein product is CAISVHRGPSTEAFF.

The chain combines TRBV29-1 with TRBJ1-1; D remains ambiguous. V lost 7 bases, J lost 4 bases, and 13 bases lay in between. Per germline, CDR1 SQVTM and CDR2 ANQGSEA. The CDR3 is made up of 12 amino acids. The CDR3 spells CSAYRAVTEAFF. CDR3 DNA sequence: TGCAGCGCCTATAGGGCGGTCACTGAAGCTTTCTTT. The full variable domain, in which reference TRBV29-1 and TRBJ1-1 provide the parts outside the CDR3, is SAVISQKPSRDICQRGTSLTIQCQVDSQVTMMFWYRQQPGQSLTLIATANQGSEATYESGFVIDKFPISRPNLTFSTLTVSNMSPEDSSIYLCSAYRAVTEAFFGQGTRLTVV.

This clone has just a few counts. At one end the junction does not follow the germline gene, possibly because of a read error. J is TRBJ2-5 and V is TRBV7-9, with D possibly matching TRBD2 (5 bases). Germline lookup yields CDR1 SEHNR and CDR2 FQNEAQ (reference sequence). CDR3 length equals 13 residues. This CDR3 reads CASCLGERETQYF. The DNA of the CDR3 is TGTGCCAGCTGCTTGGGAGAAAGGGAGACCCAGTACTTC.